These 24 T cell receptor beta chains share one sample of origin, sequenced in a study of blood T cell repertoires in COVID-19. The table came from immunoSEQ multiplex PCR; TCRdb's copy has only in-frame clones and leaves some out. Of about 130,000 clones listed, 65% to 90% were seen once; the top ten hold approximately 6.6%. Sequenced input: peripheral blood. Every receptor here comes from a man aged 80 or over with active or convalescent COVID-19.

The chain uses TRBV14 and TRBJ2-7, with 7 positions matching TRBD1. The CDR3 is 14 residues long. CDR1 and CDR2 (germline): SGHDN, FVKESK. With 4 bases clipped from V and 3 bases from J, the junction kept 6 bases outside the gene matches. The CDR3: CASSRRGTVYEQYF. CDR3 coding DNA: TGTGCCAGCAGCCGAAGGGGGACAGTCTACGAGCAGTACTTC.

This chain uses TRBV5-4 with TRBJ2-7; 9 nucleotides match TRBD1. V shed 4 bases and J 5 bases; nucleotides not matched to a gene: 4. CDR3 length equals 13 residues. Germline lookup yields CDR1 SGHNT and CDR2 YYREEE (reference sequence). The CDR3 protein is CASSRDRVDEQYF. The CDR3 DNA is TGTGCCAGCAGCAGGGACAGGGTAGACGAGCAGTACTTC.

The J gene is TRBJ2-1, the V gene TRBV24-1, with no clear D. The CDR3 is 12 amino acids. Looked up from germline, CDR1 is KGHDR and CDR2 is SFDVKD. V lost 3 bases and J lost 11, with 10 bases in between. CDR3 sequence (DNA): TGTGCCACCAGTGATAGGCTAGGCAAGCAGTTCTTC. Translating it yields CATSDRLGKQFF.

J is TRBJ2-3 and V is TRBV7-3; D unresolved. From germline, CDR1 is SGHTA and CDR2 FQGTGA. Trimming took off 3 bases at V and 5 bases at J, with 9 bases between the two ends. CDR3 size: 13 residues. The CDR3 reads CASSFNYRDTQYF. The DNA of the CDR3 is TGTGCCAGCAGCTTCAATTATAGAGATACGCAGTATTTT. Together with reference TRBV7-3 and TRBJ2-3, the CDR3 gives the full variable domain: GAGVSQTPSNKVTEKGKYVELRCDPISGHTALYWYRQSLGQGPEFLIYFQGTGAADDSGLPNDRFFAVRPEGSVSTLKIQRTERGDSAVYLCASSFNYRDTQYFGPGTRLTVL.

The genes are TRBV13 and TRBJ1-1; D possibly corresponds to TRBD1 (6 bases). The CDR3 runs 14 residues. The V and J ends lost 5 bases and 2 bases respectively, with 12 bases between them. Germline CDR1 PRHDT, CDR2 FYEKMQ (reference sequence). This CDR3 is CASSPMDSNTEAFF. The CDR3 DNA follows: TGTGCCAGCAGCCCGATGGACAGCAACACTGAAGCTTTCTTT.

V usage is TRBV5-6 and J usage is TRBJ1-2; possibly TRBD1 for D (6 bases). The CDR3 covers 16 residues. Germline values: CDR1 SGHDT, CDR2 YYEEEE. Trimming shortened V by 0 bases and J by 5 bases, and 17 bases separated the two germline ends. The CDR3 is CASSLALRGAVYGYTF. The CDR3, as DNA: TGTGCCAGCAGCTTGGCCCTTCGGGGGGCGGTGTATGGCTACACCTTC.

J is TRBJ1-4 and V is TRBV4-1; D is possibly TRBD1 (6 bases). The V end was cut by 5 bases, the J end by 5 bases, with 27 bases between. Per the germline V gene, CDR1 is MGHRA and CDR2 is YSYEKL. This CDR3 is 19 amino acids long. The DNA of the CDR3 is TGCGCCAGCAGCACGTATCTACCACCTACACAGGGCGAGAATGAAAAACTGTTTTTT. This codes for CASSTYLPPTQGENEKLFF.

The rearrangement uses TRBV5-4 and TRBJ2-2; 7 bases align to TRBD1. V trimming: 1 base; J trimming: 4 bases; junction bases outside the gene matches: 4. Germline V gene lookup returns CDR1 SGHNT and CDR2 YYREEE (reference sequence). This CDR3 is built from 15 residues. The CDR3 spells CASSLPGGSTGELFF. CDR3 nucleotide sequence: TGTGCCAGCAGCTTGCCAGGGGGTAGCACCGGGGAGCTGTTTTTT.

This chain joins TRBV11-1 and TRBJ2-5; 12 bases are shared with TRBD2. CDR3 length: 16 amino acids. The J segment lost 5 bases and the V segment lost 5 bases, leaving 9 bases of the junction unmatched. The germline V gene encodes CDR1 SGHAT and CDR2 FQDESV (reference sequence). In DNA, the CDR3 is TGTGCCAGCAGCCCTCGACTAGCGGGGGCCGGGGAGACCCAGTACTTC. Amino acids: CASSPRLAGAGETQYF.

The chain couples TRBV9 to TRBJ2-1, with a tentative D call TRBD2 (5 bases). The germline V and J ends were trimmed by 1 base and 4 bases, with 12 bases remaining between them. The length of the CDR3 is 15 residues. Germline-derived CDR1 and CDR2 are SGDLS and YYNGEE. CDR3 sequence reads: CASSVRADSYNEQFF. CDR3 DNA: TGTGCCAGCAGCGTACGAGCGGACTCATACAATGAGCAGTTCTTC.

The V gene is TRBV19, the J gene TRBJ2-7; 10 bases agree with TRBD1. Per germline, CDR1 LNHDA and CDR2 SQIVND (reference sequence). The CDR3 covers 13 residues. Trimming at V came to 7 bases and at J to 6 bases, leaving 6 bases not matched to a gene. The CDR3 loop is CASKGTGEPEQYF. The CDR3 bases are TGTGCCAGTAAGGGGACAGGGGAACCCGAGCAGTACTTC.

This chain uses TRBV27 with TRBJ1-5; D possibly corresponds to TRBD1 (5 bases). CDR3 length: 14 amino acids. The germline CDR1 and CDR2 sequences are MNHEY and SMNVEV (reference sequence). Trimming took 2 bases from V and 3 from J, leaving 8 bases between them. The chain's CDR3 is CASSLGADNQPQHF. The CDR3 nucleotides read TGTGCCAGCAGTTTAGGGGCAGACAATCAGCCCCAGCATTTT.

The V call is TRBV18, the J call TRBJ1-2; 12 bases map to TRBD1. The V gene end was trimmed by 5 bases and the J gene end by 2 bases; junction bases not matched to a gene: 6. CDR3 size: 16 residues. Looked up from germline, CDR1 is KGHSH and CDR2 is LQKENI. In DNA, the CDR3 is TGTGCCAGCTCAGCAACCGGGACAGGGGGCAACTATGGCTACACCTTC. This translates into CASSATGTGGNYGYTF.

This clone turned up a few times. The gene calls are TRBV2 and TRBJ2-6, with unresolved D. The CDR3 sequence is 13 residues long. V was pared by 6 bases and J by 0 bases, with 3 bases between. The V gene's germline CDR1 is SNHLY and CDR2 FYNNEI. CDR3 sequence (DNA): TGTGCCAGCAGGAGCTCTGGGGCCAACGTCCTGACTTTC. Protein: CASRSSGANVLTF.

The J gene is TRBJ2-7, the V gene TRBV7-9, with 8 nucleotides matching TRBD2. The V gene's germline CDR1 is SEHNR and CDR2 FQNEAQ (reference sequence). V gave up 4 bases and J gave up 6 bases; unmatched junction bases: 14. The CDR3 contains 16 residues. CDR3 coding DNA: TGTGCCAGCAGCTCCGCTCTAGCGGGTGTAGGACGCGAGCAGTACTTC. It translates to CASSSALAGVGREQYF.

This chain joins TRBV30 and TRBJ1-2; a weak D match, TRBD1 (6 bases). The CDR3 contains 13 residues. The germline V gene has CDR1 GTSNPN and CDR2 SVGIG (reference sequence). Trimming took 4 bases from V and 5 from J, leaving 14 bases between them. CDR3: CAWKAGVWYGYTF. Written as DNA, the CDR3 is TGTGCCTGGAAGGCAGGGGTTTGGTATGGCTACACCTTC.

This chain uses TRBV7-8 with TRBJ1-5, with D possibly TRBD1 on 5 matching bases. The CDR3 consists of 15 residues. Germline V gene sequence: CDR1 SGHVS, CDR2 FQNEAQ. Between the trimmed V and J ends, which lost 0 bases and 6 bases, there was a span of 12 bases. The CDR3 loop is CASSLASGPGQPQHF. CDR3 nucleotides: TGTGCCAGCAGCTTAGCATCAGGGCCCGGTCAGCCCCAGCATTTT.

The chain links TRBV27 to TRBJ1-2; D ambiguous. Germline V CDR1 and CDR2: MNHEY, SMNVEV (reference sequence). This CDR3 is 14 amino acids long. Trimming took 0 bases from V and 2 from J, leaving 7 bases between them. The CDR3 sequence is CASSLSAQNYGYTF. In nucleotides, the CDR3 is TGTGCCAGCAGTTTATCGGCACAGAACTATGGCTACACCTTC.

The CDR3 region is CASSVNPSGTTGELFF. CDR3 nucleotides: TGTGCCAGCAGCGTAAATCCTAGCGGGACGACCGGGGAGCTGTTTTTT. The V call is TRBV9, the J call TRBJ2-2, with TRBD2 matching over 9 bases. Germline-derived CDR1 and CDR2 are SGDLS and YYNGEE. The V and J ends lost 1 base and 5 bases, in that order; junction bases with no gene match: 6. The CDR3 spans 16 residues.

A few counts support this clone. The rearrangement uses TRBV7-9 and TRBJ2-7, with TRBD1 as a possible D gene (6 bases). V gave up 11 bases and J gave up 0 bases, with 11 bases separating them. CDR1 and CDR2 (germline): SEHNR, FQNEAQ (reference sequence). The CDR3 covers 12 residues. The CDR3 loop reads CAVGGSSYEQYF. CDR3 DNA: TGTGCCGTAGGGGGTTCCTCCTACGAGCAGTACTTC. The variable domain in full, with the rest retrieved from reference TRBV7-9 and TRBJ2-7, is DTGVSQNPRHKITKRGQNVTFRCDPISEHNRLYWYRQTLGQGPEFLTYFQNEAQLEKSRLLSDRFSAERPKGSFSTLEIQRTEQGDSAMYLCAVGGSSYEQYFGPGTRLTVT.

This chain joins TRBV4-1 and TRBJ1-2, with D perhaps matching TRBD1 (5 bases). Germline CDR1 and CDR2: MGHRA and YSYEKL. The V end lost 1 base, the J end lost 1 base, and 16 bases lay between the germline ends. CDR3 length: 17 amino acids. CDR3 DNA: TGCGCCAGCAGCCAAGCCGGACATCCTCTTAATAACTATGGCTACACCTTC. This codes for CASSQAGHPLNNYGYTF.

This rearrangement joins TRBV4-1 to TRBJ1-3; a possible D gene is TRBD1 (6 bases). The CDR3 extends over 14 amino acids. The V end lost 5 bases, the J end lost 6 bases, and 14 bases lay between the germline ends. Per germline, CDR1 MGHRA and CDR2 YSYEKL. CDR3 in DNA: TGCGCCAGCAGCGCCTATGGGGGCCAAAACACCATATATTTT. Its translation: CASSAYGGQNTIYF.

The chain recombines TRBV29-1 with TRBJ2-5; 9 bases match TRBD2. V was pared by 3 bases and J by 4 bases, with 9 bases of the junction left unmatched. CDR3 length: 15 residues. CDR1 is SQVTM, CDR2 ANQGSEA, per germline. The CDR3 bases are TGCAGCGTTGAGAGCGCCGGGACTAGCTTAGAGACCCAGTACTTC. As protein: CSVESAGTSLETQYF.

The table lists this clone with a few counts. CDR3 sequence reads: CASSLASYNSPLHF. The CDR3 coding sequence is TGTGCCAGTAGTTTGGCCTCCTATAATTCACCCCTCCACTTT. V and J are TRBV19 and TRBJ1-6; D is uncertain. Germline V gene lookup returns CDR1 LNHDA and CDR2 SQIVND (reference sequence). The CDR3 totals 14 residues. The ends were cut back, 5 bases at V and 0 bases at J, with 5 bases in the middle.